The TCR beta chain described here comes from a study of T cell responses to AZD1222 COVID-19 vaccine. Study results and caveats: Regions 160-218 and 743-854 held dominance among vaccine-associated CD4 TCRs, which spanned spike. Most donors were white British and more were female, and clonal diversity was possibly underestimated. Among those given AZD1222, only 6 or 7 were seropositive at baseline.

The germline V and J ends were trimmed by 7 bases and 8 bases, with 18 bases remaining between them. The CDR3 runs to 14 residues. Looked up from germline, CDR1 is LNHDA and CDR2 is SQIVND (reference sequence). This clone was counted only a few times. Its antigen remains unknown. Generated by immunoSEQ multiplex PCR, the TCRdb table keeps only in-frame clones and is missing some. Altogether over 100,000 clones are present, roughly 84% being singletons, with the ten largest covering more than 15%. This sequence was found in an adult in good health. The sample consisted of peripheral blood, taken on day 0 of AZD1222 vaccination. The rearrangement uses TRBV19 and TRBJ2-4; a possible D gene is TRBD1 (6 bases). The CDR3, as DNA: TGTGCCAGTACAACGGGATTAAAGGGGGACATTCAGTACTTC. Protein product: CASTTGLKGDIQYF.